This T cell receptor (beta chain) was documented in a study of T cell clones after liver transplantation. About the study: Liver transplant recipients had immunosuppression withdrawal attempted within 2 years.

Germline CDR1 reads MNHNS; CDR2 reads SASEGT. CDR3 length: 15 residues. The V end was cut by 8 bases, the J end by 2 bases, with 18 bases between. Sequenced by immunoSEQ multiplex PCR; TCRdb stores in-frame clones only, minus some. The data hold around 100,000 clones, with roughly four fifths observed a single time. The sequence was collected from a human patient who received a liver transplant. Some of the T cells may derive from the graft donor. This rearrangement joins TRBV6-1 to TRBJ1-2; no definite D call. Sequences were derived from CD4+ T cells from blood, sampled around 50 months after liver transplant. This CDR3 reads CASDYGSHSNYGYTF. The DNA for the CDR3 is TGTGCCAGCGACTACGGGAGTCACTCAAACTATGGCTACACCTTC.